These 7 T cell receptor beta chains originate from one sample sequenced in a study of shared clonotypes between healthy human individuals. Only in-frame clones appear in the TCRdb table, and some are missing; sequencing was by immunoSEQ multiplex PCR. The sample records fewer than 500,000 clones, almost 80% being singletons. The specimen sequenced was PBMCs. The receptors come from a woman in her thirties or forties in good health. Some clones in this sample may be carry-over from other donors' samples.

The gene calls are TRBV6-1 and TRBJ1-2, with D hard to call. Deletions cut 1 base from V and 5 bases from J, with 2 bases between. Germline lookup yields CDR1 MNHNS and CDR2 SASEGT. CDR3 size: 11 residues. CDR3 amino acids: CASSEGYGYTF. The CDR3 DNA reads as TGTGCCAGCAGTGAAGGGTATGGCTACACCTTC.

The chain has TRBV7-9 and TRBJ2-5; D may be TRBD1 or TRBD2 (5 bases each). The J call is in doubt because the DNA end fits TRBJ2-7 better. The CDR3 covers 14 residues. Germline CDR1 reads SEHNR; CDR2 reads FQNEAQ (reference sequence). The CDR3 sequence: CASSLGDAPYEQYF. CDR3 bases: TGTGCCAGCAGCTTAGGGGACGCCCCCTACGAGCAGTACTTC.

The chain links TRBV7-9 to TRBJ2-3, with D tentatively TRBD1 (5 bases). The CDR3 consists of 18 residues. Germline lookup yields CDR1 SEHNR and CDR2 FQNEAQ (reference sequence). Trimming removed 5 bases at V and 7 bases at J, with 28 bases between. The CDR3 loop reads CASSPRSGAARPGHTQYF. CDR3 bases: TGTGCCAGCAGCCCCCGAAGTGGGGCGGCCCGGCCCGGACATACGCAGTATTTT.

Turning to this clone: A far larger clone is off by one base, so a read error is likely. Within the sample, other DNA sequences also encode this same CDR3. The J gene is TRBJ2-7, the V gene TRBV28; D is unresolved. The CDR3 length is 15 residues. Germline V gene lookup returns CDR1 MDHEN and CDR2 SYDVKM. V was trimmed by 6 bases and J by 1 base, leaving 16 bases between them. CDR3 amino acids: CASSGLGWVSYEQYF. The DNA for the CDR3 is TGTGCCAGCAGCGGATTAGGATGGGTTTCCTACGAGCAGTACTTC.

The chain joins TRBV25-1 to TRBJ2-5; D unresolved. Between the trimmed V and J ends, which lost 8 bases and 4 bases, there was a span of 17 bases. CDR3 length: 14 residues. CDR1 is MGHDK and CDR2 is SYGVNS in the germline V gene. The chain's CDR3 is CASGAVGPVETQYF. In DNA, the CDR3 is TGTGCCAGCGGCGCGGTGGGCCCCGTAGAGACCCAGTACTTC.

This clone was seen a single time. The same CDR3 can be traced to other DNA sequences in this sample. The chain couples TRBV19 to TRBJ1-5, with a weak D call TRBD1 (6 bases). This CDR3 has 14 amino acids. Per germline, CDR1 LNHDA and CDR2 SQIVND (reference sequence). Between the trimmed V and J ends, which lost 6 bases and 4 bases, there was a span of 13 bases. The CDR3 region has the DNA TGTGCCAGTAGAGGGCCAGGGACAAATCAGCCCCAGCATTTT. Translated: CASRGPGTNQPQHF.

The chain employs TRBV7-9 and TRBJ2-3; D gene ambiguous. Germline CDR1 and CDR2: SEHNR and FQNEAQ (reference sequence). The CDR3 is 11 residues long. V was cut by 4 bases and J by 4 bases, with 3 bases left in between. CDR3 amino acids: CASSYSDTQYF. The CDR3 DNA reads as TGTGCCAGCAGCTATTCAGATACGCAGTATTTT.